This T cell receptor (beta chain) derives from a study of blood T cell repertoires in COVID-19. Study-wide context: Acute-phase and convalescent COVID-19 samples originated in the United States, Italy and Spain. T cells, B-cell-depleted T cells, or PBMCs provided the cDNA or gDNA that served as material.

In the original workflow: Quantification of nucleated cells was approximated via reference gene primer amplification. The assay was immunoSEQ multiplex PCR, and TCRdb's table has in-frame clones only and misses some. The DNA gave D and trimming, while V, J and clone size come from that table. The data show a few hundred thousand clones, 80% to 90% seen once. J lost 6 bases, V lost 10 bases, and 11 bases had no gene match. The CDR3 contains 14 residues. Germline V lookup: CDR1 MRHNA, CDR2 SNTAGT. Sample: peripheral blood. This sequence joins TRBV6-4 and TRBJ2-3; 9 bases map to TRBD2. This sequence was found in a woman older than 75 with active or convalescent COVID-19. CDR3 coding DNA: TGTGCCACCTCTCACGCGGGAGGGGAGGATACGCAGTATTTT. Protein sequence: CATSHAGGEDTQYF.